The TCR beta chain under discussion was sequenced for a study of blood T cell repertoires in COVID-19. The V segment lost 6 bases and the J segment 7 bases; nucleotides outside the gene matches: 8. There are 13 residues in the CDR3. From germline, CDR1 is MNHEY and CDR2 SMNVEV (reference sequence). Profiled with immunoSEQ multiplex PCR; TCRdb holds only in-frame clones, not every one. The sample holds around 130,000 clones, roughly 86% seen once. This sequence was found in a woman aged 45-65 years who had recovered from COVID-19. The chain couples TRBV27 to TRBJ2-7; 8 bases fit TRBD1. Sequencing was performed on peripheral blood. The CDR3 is CASRSDRAKEQYF. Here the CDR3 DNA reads TGTGCCAGCAGGTCGGACAGGGCGAAGGAGCAGTACTTC.